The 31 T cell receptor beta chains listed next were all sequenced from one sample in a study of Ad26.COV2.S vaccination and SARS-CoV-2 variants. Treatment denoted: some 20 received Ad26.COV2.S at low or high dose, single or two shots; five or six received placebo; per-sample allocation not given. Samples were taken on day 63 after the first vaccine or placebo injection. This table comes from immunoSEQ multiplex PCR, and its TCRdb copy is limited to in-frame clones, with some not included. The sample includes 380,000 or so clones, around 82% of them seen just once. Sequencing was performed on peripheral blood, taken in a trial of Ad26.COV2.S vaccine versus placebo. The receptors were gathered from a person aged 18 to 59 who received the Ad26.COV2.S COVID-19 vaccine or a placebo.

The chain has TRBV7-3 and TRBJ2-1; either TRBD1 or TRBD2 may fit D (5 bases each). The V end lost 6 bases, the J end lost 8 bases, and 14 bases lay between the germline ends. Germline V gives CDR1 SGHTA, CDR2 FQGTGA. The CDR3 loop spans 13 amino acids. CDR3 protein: CASSLYRGDEQFF. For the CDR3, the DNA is TGTGCCAGCAGTCTCTACCGGGGCGATGAGCAGTTCTTC.

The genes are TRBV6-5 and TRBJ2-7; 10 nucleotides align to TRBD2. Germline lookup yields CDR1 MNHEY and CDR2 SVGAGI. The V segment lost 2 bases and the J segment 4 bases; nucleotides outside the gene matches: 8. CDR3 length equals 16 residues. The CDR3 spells CASSYASGSVFYEQYF. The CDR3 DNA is TGTGCCAGCAGTTACGCTAGCGGGAGTGTATTTTACGAGCAGTACTTC.

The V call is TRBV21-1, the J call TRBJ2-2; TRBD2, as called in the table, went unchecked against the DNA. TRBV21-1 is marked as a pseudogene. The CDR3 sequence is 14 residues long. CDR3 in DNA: TGTGCCAGGCTCACTAGCGGGCACACCGGGGAGCTGTTTTTT. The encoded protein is CARLTSGHTGELFF.

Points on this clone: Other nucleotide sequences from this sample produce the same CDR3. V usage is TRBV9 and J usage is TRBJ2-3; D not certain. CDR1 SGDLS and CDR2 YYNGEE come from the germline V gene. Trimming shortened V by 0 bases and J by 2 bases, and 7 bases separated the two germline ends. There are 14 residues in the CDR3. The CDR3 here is CASSVVSSTDTQYF. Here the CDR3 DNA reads TGTGCCAGCAGCGTAGTATCCTCCACAGATACGCAGTATTTT.

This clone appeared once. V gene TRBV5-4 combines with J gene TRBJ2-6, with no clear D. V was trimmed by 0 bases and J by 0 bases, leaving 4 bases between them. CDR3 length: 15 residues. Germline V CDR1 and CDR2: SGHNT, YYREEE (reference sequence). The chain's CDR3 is CASSLVLSGANVLTF. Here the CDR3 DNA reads TGTGCCAGCAGCTTGGTCCTCTCTGGGGCCAACGTCCTGACTTTC.

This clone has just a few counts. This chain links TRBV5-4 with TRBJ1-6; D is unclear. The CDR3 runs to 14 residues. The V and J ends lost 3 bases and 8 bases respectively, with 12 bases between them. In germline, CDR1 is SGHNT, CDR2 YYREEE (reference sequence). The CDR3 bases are TGTGCCAGCAGCTCCGGGAAACTAGATTCACCCCTCCACTTT. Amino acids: CASSSGKLDSPLHF.

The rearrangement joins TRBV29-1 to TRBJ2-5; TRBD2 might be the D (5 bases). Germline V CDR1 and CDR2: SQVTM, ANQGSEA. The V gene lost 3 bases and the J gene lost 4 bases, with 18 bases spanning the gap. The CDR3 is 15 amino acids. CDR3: CSVDAGPRVSETQYF. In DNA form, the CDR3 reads TGCAGCGTTGACGCGGGCCCTAGAGTTTCAGAGACCCAGTACTTC.

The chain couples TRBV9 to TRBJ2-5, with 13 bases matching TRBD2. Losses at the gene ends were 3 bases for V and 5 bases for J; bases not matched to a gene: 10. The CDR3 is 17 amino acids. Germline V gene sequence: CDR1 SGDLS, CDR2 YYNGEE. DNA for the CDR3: TGTGCCAGCAGCGGCGGACTAGCGGGGGTCGTTATCGAGACCCAGTACTTC. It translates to CASSGGLAGVVIETQYF.

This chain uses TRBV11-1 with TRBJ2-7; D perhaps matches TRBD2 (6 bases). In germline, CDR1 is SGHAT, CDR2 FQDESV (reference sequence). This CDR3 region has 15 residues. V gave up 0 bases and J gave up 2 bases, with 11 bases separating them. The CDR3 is CASSLAPGLAYEQYF. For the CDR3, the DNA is TGTGCCAGCAGCTTAGCACCGGGACTCGCCTACGAGCAGTACTTC.

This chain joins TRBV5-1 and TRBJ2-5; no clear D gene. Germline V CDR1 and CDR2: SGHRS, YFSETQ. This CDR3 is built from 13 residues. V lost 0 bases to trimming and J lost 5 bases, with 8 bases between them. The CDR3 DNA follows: TGCGCCAGCAGCTTGGTTGTGGGGGAGACCCAGTACTTC. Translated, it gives CASSLVVGETQYF.

CDR3 sequence reads: CATSGGLDYGYTF. CDR3 nucleotides: TGTGCCACCTCAGGGGGTTTGGACTATGGCTACACCTTC. The rearrangement uses TRBV10-3 and TRBJ1-2; TRBD1 aligns across 7 bases. The germline CDR1 and CDR2 sequences are ENHRY and SYGVKD. The CDR3 totals 13 residues. V lost 10 bases and J lost 3; bases outside the gene matches: 8.

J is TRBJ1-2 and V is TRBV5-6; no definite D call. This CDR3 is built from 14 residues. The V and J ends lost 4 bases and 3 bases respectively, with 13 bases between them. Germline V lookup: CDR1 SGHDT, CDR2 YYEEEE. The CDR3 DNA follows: TGTGCCAGCAGCGATCCCGGTGGCGACTATGGCTACACCTTC. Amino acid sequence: CASSDPGGDYGYTF.

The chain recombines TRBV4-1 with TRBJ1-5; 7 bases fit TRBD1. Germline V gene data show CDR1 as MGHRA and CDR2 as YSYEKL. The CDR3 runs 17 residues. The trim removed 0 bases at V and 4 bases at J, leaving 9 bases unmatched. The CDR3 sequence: CASSQDDWGQFNQPQHF. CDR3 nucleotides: TGCGCCAGCAGCCAAGATGATTGGGGACAGTTTAATCAGCCCCAGCATTTT.

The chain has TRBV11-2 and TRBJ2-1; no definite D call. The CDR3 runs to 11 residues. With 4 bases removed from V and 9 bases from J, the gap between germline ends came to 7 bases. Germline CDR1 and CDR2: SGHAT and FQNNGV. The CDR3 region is CASSSLSEQFF. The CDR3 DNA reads TGTGCCAGCAGCTCTTTATCTGAGCAGTTCTTC.

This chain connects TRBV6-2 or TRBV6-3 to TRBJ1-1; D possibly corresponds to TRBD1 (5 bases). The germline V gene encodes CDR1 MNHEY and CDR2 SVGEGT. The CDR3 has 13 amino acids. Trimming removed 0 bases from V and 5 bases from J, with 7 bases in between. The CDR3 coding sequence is TGTGCCAGCAGTTACTCGAAGGGGACTGAAGCTTTCTTT. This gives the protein CASSYSKGTEAFF.

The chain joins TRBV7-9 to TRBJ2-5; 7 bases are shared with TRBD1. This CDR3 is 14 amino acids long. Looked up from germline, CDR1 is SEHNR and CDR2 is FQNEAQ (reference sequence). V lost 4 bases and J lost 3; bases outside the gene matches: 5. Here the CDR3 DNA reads TGTGCCAGCAGCTCCGGGACAGTAAAAGAGACCCAGTACTTC. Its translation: CASSSGTVKETQYF.

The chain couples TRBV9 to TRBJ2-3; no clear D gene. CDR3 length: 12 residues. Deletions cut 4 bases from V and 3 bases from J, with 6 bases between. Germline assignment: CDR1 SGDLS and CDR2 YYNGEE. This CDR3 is CASSLGTDTQYF. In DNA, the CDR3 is TGTGCCAGCAGCCTCGGGACAGATACGCAGTATTTT.

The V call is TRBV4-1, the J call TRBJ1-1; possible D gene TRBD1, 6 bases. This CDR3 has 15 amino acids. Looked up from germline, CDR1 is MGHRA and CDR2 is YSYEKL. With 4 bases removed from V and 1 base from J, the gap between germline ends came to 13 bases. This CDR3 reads CASSRRQVQNTEAFF. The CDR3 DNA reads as TGCGCCAGCAGCCGCAGACAGGTCCAGAACACTGAAGCTTTCTTT.

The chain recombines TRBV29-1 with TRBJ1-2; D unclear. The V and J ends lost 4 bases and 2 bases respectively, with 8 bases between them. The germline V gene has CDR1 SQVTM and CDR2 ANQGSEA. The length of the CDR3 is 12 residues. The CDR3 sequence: CSVAPRNYGYTF. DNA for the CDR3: TGCAGCGTTGCTCCCAGAAACTATGGCTACACCTTC.

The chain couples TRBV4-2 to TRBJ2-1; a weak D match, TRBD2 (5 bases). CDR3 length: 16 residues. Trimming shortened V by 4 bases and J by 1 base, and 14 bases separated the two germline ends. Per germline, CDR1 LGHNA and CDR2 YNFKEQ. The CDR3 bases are TGTGCCAGCAGCCGAGGGATGTTTGGGTCCTACAATGAGCAGTTCTTC. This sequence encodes CASSRGMFGSYNEQFF.

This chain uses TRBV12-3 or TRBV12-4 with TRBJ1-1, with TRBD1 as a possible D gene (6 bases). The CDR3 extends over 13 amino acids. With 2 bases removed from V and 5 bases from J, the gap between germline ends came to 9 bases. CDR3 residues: CASSLKQGTEAFF. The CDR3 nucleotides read TGTGCCAGCAGTTTAAAACAGGGAACTGAAGCTTTCTTT.

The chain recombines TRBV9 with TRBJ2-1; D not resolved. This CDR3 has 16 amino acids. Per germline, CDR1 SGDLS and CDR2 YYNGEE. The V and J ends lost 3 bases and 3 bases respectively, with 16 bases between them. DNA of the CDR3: TGTGCCAGCAGCGAATACTTCTACGCTCGCTACAATGAGCAGTTCTTC. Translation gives CASSEYFYARYNEQFF.

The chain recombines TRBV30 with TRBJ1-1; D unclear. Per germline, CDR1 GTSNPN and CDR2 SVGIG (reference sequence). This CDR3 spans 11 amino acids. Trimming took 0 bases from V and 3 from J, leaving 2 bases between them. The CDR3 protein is CAWSVYTEAFF. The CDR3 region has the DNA TGTGCCTGGAGTGTATACACTGAAGCTTTCTTT.

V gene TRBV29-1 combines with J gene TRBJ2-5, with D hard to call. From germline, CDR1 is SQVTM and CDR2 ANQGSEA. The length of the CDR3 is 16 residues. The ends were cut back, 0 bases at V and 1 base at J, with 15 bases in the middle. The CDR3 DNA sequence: TGCAGCGTTGAAGACCTACCCTCCAAGGTCCAAGAGACCCAGTACTTC. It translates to CSVEDLPSKVQETQYF. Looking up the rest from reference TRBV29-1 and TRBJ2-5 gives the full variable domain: SAVISQKPSRDICQRGTSLTIQCQVDSQVTMMFWYRQQPGQSLTLIATANQGSEATYESGFVIDKFPISRPNLTFSTLTVSNMSPEDSSIYLCSVEDLPSKVQETQYFGPGTRLLVL.

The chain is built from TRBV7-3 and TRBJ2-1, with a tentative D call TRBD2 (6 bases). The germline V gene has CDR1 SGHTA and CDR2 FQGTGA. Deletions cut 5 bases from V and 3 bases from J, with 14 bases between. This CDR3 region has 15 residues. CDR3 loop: CASSLGRADYNEQFF. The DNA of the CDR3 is TGTGCCAGCAGCCTCGGGAGAGCGGACTACAATGAGCAGTTCTTC.

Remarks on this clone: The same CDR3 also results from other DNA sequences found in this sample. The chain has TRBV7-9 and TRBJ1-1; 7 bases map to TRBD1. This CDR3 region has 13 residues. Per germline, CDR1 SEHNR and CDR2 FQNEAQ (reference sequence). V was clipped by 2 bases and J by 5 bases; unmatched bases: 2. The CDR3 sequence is CASSLSGGTEAFF. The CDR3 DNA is TGTGCCAGCAGCTTATCAGGGGGGACTGAAGCTTTCTTT.

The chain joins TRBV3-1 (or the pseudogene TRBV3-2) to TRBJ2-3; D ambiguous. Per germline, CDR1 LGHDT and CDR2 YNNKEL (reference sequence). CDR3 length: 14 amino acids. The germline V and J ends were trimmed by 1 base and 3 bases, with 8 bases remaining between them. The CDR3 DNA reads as TGTGCCAGCAGCCAAGGTCCACCGACAGATACGCAGTATTTT. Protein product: CASSQGPPTDTQYF.

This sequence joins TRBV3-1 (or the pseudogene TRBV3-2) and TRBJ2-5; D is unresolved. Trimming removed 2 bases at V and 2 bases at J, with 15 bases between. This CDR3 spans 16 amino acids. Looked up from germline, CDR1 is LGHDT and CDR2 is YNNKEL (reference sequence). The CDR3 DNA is TGTGCCAGCAGCCAATCTGACCGGGTACCACAAGAGACCCAGTACTTC. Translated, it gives CASSQSDRVPQETQYF.

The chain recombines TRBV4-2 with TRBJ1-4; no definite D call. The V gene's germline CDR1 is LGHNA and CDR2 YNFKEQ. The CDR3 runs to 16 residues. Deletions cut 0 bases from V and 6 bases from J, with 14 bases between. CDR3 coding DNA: TGTGCCAGCAGCCAAGACCCGACACCGAGGGATGAAAAACTGTTTTTT. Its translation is CASSQDPTPRDEKLFF.

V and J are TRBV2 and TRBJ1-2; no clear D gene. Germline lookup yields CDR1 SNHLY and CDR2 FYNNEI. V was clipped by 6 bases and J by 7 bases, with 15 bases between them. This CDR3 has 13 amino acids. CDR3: CASRGGSSGGYTF. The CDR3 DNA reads TGTGCCAGCAGGGGAGGATCTTCGGGTGGCTACACCTTC.

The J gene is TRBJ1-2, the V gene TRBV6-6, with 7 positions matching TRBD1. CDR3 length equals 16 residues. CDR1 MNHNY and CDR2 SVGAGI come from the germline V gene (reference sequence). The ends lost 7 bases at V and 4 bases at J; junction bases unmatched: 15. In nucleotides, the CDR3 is TGTGCCAGCACGTTGCTCACAGGGGAGGTAGGCTATGGCTACACCTTC. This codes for CASTLLTGEVGYGYTF.